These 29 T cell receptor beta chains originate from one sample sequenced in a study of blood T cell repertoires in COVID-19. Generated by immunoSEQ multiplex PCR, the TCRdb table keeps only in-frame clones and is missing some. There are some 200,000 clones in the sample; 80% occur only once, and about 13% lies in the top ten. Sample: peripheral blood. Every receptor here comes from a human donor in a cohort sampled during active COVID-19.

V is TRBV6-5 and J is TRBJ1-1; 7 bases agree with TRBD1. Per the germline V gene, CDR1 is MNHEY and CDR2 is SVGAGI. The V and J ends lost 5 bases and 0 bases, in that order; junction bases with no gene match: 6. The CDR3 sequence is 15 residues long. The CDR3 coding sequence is TGTGCCAGCAGTCCCGGCAGGGGGGTGAACACTGAAGCTTTCTTT. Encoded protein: CASSPGRGVNTEAFF.

The CDR3: CASSEGEQGSNQPQHF. As DNA, the CDR3 is TGTGCCAGCAGTGAAGGAGAACAGGGAAGCAATCAGCCCCAGCATTTT. V usage is TRBV25-1 and J usage is TRBJ1-5; D is perhaps TRBD1 (6 bases). Per germline, CDR1 MGHDK and CDR2 SYGVNS. CDR3 length: 16 residues. The ends were cut back, 2 bases at V and 1 base at J, with 12 bases in the middle.

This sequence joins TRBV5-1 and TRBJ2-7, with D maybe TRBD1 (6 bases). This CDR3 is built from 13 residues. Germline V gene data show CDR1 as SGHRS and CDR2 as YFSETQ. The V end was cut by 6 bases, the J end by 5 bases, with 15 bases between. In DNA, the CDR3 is TGCGCCAGCACCCTCCTACAGGGCCACGAGCAGTACTTC. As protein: CASTLLQGHEQYF.

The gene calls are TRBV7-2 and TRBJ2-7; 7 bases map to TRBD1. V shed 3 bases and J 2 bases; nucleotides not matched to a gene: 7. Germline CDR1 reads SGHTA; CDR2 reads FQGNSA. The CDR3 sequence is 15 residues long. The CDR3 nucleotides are TGTGCCAGCAGCTTGGGCCCCGGGACAGCCTACGAGCAGTACTTC. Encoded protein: CASSLGPGTAYEQYF.

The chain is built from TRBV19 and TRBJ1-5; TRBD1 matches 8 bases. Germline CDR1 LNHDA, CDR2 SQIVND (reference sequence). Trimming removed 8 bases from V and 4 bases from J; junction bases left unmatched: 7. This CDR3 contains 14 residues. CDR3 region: CASLPGDRNQPQHF. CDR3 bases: TGTGCCAGTTTACCCGGGGACAGGAATCAGCCCCAGCATTTT.

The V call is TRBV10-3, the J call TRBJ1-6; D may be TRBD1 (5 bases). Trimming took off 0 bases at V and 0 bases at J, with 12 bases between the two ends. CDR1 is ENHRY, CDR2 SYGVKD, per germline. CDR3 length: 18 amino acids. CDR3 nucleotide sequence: TGTGCCATCAGTGAGTCGAAAAGGGGTAGCTCCTATAATTCACCCCTCCACTTT. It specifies CAISESKRGSSYNSPLHF.

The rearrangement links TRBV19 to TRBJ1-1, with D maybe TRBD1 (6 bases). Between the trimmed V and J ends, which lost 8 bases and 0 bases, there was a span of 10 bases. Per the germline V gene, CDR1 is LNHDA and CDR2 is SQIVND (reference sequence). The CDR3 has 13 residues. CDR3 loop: CASLGQMNTEAFF. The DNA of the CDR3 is TGTGCCAGTCTAGGACAGATGAACACTGAAGCTTTCTTT.

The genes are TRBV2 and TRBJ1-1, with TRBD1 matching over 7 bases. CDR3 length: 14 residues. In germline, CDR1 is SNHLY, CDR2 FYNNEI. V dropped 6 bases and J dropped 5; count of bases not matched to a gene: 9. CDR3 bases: TGTGCCAGCAGAAGTCGACAGGGTTTGACTGAAGCTTTCTTT. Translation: CASRSRQGLTEAFF.

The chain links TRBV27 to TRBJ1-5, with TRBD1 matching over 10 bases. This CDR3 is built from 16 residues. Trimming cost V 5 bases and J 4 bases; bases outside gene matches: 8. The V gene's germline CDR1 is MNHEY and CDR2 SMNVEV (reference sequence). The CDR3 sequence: CASSTLSGQGNQPQHF. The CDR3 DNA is TGTGCCAGCAGTACCCTCTCGGGACAGGGGAATCAGCCCCAGCATTTT.

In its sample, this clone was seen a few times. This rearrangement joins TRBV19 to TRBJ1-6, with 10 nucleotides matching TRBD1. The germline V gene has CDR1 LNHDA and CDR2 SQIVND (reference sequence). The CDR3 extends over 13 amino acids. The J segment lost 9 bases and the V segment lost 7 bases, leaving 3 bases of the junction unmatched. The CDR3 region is CASTRDRGSPLHF. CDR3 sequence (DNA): TGTGCCAGTACCCGGGACAGGGGTTCACCCCTCCACTTT.

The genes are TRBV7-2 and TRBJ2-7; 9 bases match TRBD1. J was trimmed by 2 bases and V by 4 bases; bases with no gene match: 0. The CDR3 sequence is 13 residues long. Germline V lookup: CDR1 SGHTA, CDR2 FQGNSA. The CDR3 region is CASSWDRAYEQYF. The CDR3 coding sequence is TGTGCCAGCAGCTGGGACAGGGCCTACGAGCAGTACTTC.

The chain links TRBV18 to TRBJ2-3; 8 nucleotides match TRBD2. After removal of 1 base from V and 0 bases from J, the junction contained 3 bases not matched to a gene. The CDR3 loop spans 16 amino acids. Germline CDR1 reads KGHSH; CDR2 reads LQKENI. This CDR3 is CASSPLSGASTDTQYF. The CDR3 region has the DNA TGTGCCAGCTCACCACTTAGCGGGGCTAGCACAGATACGCAGTATTTT.

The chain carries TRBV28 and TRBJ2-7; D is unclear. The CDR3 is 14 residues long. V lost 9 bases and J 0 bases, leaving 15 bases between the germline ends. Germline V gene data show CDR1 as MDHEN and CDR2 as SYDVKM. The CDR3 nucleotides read TGTGCCAGTTTACCGTCCCTTAGCTCCTACGAGCAGTACTTC. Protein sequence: CASLPSLSSYEQYF.

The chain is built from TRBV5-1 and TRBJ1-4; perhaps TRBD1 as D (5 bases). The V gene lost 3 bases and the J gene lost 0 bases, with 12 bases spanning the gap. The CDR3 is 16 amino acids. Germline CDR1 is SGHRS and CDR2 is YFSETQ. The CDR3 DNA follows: TGCGCCAGCAGCTGGGGCGACCGGACAACTAATGAAAAACTGTTTTTT. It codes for CASSWGDRTTNEKLFF.

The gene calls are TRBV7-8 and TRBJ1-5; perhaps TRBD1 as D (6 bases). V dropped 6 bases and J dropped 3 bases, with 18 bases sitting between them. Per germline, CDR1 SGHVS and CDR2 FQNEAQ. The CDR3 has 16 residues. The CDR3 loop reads CASREQGPPVNQPQHF. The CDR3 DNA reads TGTGCCAGCAGAGAACAGGGCCCCCCCGTCAATCAGCCCCAGCATTTT.

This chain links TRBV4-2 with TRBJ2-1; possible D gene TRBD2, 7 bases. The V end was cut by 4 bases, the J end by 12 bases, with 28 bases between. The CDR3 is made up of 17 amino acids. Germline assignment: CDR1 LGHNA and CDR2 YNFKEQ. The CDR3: CASSLTSPGGGGQGQFF. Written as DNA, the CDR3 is TGTGCCAGCAGCCTTACCTCTCCTGGAGGGGGGGGGCAGGGGCAGTTCTTC.

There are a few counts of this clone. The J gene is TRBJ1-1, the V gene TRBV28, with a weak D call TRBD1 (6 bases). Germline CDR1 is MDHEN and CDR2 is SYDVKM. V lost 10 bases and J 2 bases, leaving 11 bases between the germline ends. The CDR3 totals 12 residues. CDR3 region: CATWTVNTEAFF. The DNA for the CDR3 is TGTGCCACCTGGACAGTCAACACTGAAGCTTTCTTT.

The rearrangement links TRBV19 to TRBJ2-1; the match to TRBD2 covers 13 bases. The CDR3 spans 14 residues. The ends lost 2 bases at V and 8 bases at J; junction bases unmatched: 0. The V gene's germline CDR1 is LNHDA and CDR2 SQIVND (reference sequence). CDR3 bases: TGTGCCAGTAGTATAACTAGCGGGGGGGATGAGCAGTTCTTC. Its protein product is CASSITSGGDEQFF.

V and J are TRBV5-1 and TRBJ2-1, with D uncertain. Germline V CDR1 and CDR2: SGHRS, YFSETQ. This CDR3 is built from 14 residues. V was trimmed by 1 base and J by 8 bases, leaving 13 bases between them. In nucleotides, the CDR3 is TGCGCCAGCAGCTTGAGCTCCTTGCTTCATGAGCAGTTCTTC. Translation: CASSLSSLLHEQFF.

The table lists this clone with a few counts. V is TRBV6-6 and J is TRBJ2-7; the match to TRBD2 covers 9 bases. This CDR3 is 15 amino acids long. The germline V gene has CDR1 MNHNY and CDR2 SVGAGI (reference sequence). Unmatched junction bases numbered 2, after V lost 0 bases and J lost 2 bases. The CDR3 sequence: CASSYSASGAYEQYF. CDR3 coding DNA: TGTGCCAGCAGTTACTCGGCTAGCGGGGCCTACGAGCAGTACTTC.

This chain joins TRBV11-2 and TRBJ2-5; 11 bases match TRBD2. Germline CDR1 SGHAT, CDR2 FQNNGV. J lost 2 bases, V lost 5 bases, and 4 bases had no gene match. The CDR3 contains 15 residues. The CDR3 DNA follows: TGTGCCAGCAGCCCTACTAGCGGGAGACAAGAGACCCAGTACTTC. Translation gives CASSPTSGRQETQYF.

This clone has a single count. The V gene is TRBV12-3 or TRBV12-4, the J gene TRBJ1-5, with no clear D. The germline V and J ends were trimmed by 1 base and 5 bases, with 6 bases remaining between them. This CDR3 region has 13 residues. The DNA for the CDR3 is TGTGCCAGCAGTTTAGGCAGGTATCAGCCCCAGCATTTT. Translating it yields CASSLGRYQPQHF.

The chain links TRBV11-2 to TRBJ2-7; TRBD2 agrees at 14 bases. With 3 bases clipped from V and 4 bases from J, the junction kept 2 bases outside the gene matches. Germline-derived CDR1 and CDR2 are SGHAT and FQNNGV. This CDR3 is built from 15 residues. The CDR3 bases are TGTGCCAGCAGCTTGACTAGCGGGAGGGTGTACGAGCAGTACTTC. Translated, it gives CASSLTSGRVYEQYF.

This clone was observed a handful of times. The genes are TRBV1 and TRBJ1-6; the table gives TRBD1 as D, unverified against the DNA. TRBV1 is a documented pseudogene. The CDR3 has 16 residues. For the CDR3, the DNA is TGCACCAGCCGGGACAGCGCCTTGGGGGGATATTCACCCCTCCACTTT. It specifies CTSRDSALGGYSPLHF.

The CDR3 DNA reads TGTGCCAGCAGCCCTACAGGTGGCGAGCAGTACTTC. Its protein is CASSPTGGEQYF. The chain links TRBV11-3 to TRBJ2-7; TRBD1 might be the D (5 bases). Trimming removed 5 bases from V and 6 bases from J, with 11 bases in between. CDR1 is SGHNT and CDR2 is YENEEA in the germline V gene. The CDR3 is made up of 12 amino acids.

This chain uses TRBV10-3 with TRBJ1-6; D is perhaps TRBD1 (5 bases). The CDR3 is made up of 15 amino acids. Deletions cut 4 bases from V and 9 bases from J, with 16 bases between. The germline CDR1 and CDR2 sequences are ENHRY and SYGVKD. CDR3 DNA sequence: TGTGCCATCAGTGCCGCCGGGACTAGGAGTTCACCCCTCCACTTT. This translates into CAISAAGTRSSPLHF.

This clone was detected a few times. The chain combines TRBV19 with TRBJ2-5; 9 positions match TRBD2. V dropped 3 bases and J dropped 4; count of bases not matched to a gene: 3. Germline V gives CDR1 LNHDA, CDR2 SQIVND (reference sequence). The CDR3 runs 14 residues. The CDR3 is CASSIAAGGETQYF. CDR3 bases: TGTGCCAGTAGTATTGCAGCGGGAGGAGAGACCCAGTACTTC. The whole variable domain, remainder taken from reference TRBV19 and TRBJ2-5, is DGGITQSPKYLFRKEGQNVTLSCEQNLNHDAMYWYRQDPGQGLRLIYYSQIVNDFQKGDIAEGYSVSREKKESFPLTVTSAQKNPTAFYLCASSIAAGGETQYFGPGTRLLVL.

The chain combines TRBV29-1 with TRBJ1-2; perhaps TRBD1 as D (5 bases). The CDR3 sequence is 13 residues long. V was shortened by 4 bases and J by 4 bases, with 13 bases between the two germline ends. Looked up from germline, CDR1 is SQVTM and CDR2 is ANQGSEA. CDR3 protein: CSVGQGMGYGYTF. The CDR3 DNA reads TGCAGCGTTGGCCAGGGCATGGGCTATGGCTACACCTTC.

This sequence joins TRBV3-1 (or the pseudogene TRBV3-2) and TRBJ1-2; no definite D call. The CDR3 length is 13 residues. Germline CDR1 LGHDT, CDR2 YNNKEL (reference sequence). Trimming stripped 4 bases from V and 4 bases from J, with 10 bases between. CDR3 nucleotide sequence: TGTGCCAGCAGCCCCCGCCTCGGCTATGGCTACACCTTC. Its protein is CASSPRLGYGYTF.